Following are 27 T cell receptor beta chains from one sample sequenced in a study of T cell responses to AZD1222 COVID-19 vaccine. Here immunoSEQ multiplex PCR was the method, and the copy in TCRdb shows in-frame clones only, minus some. Seen here are about 89,000 clones, 91% observed once, and the top ten hold roughly 5.5%. This material consisted of peripheral blood, taken on day 0 of MenACWY control vaccination. All receptors derive from an adult in good health.

The chain is built from TRBV10-2 and TRBJ1-2; D is possibly TRBD1 (6 bases). Germline-derived CDR1 and CDR2 are WSHSY and SAAADI. V was pared by 6 bases and J by 2 bases, with 10 bases between. The CDR3 totals 13 residues. CDR3 protein: CASRGGQNYGYTF. The CDR3 region has the DNA TGCGCCAGCAGGGGCGGACAGAACTATGGCTACACCTTC.

The genes are TRBV6-1 and TRBJ1-4, with a weak D call TRBD1 (5 bases). Germline CDR1 MNHNS, CDR2 SASEGT. Trimming shortened V by 3 bases and J by 7 bases, and 12 bases separated the two germline ends. The CDR3 is 14 amino acids. This CDR3 reads CASSDRQGVEKLFF. CDR3 DNA: TGTGCCAGCAGTGATCGGCAGGGAGTTGAAAAACTGTTTTTT.

The genes are TRBV18 and TRBJ2-1; 7 bases fit TRBD1. The CDR3 loop spans 15 amino acids. V lost 3 bases, J lost 1 base, and 3 bases stayed unmatched. Germline-derived CDR1 and CDR2 are KGHSH and LQKENI. CDR3 DNA sequence: TGTGCCAGCTCACCTACAGGGGTTTCCTACAATGAGCAGTTCTTC. Its protein product is CASSPTGVSYNEQFF. Using reference TRBV18 and TRBJ2-1 for the parts outside the CDR3, the full variable domain is NAGVMQNPRHLVRRRGQEARLRCSPMKGHSHVYWYRQLPEEGLKFMVYLQKENIIDESGMPKERFSAEFPKEGPSILRIQQVVRGDSAAYFCASSPTGVSYNEQFFGPGTRLTVL.

This chain joins TRBV19 and TRBJ2-1; 10 bases align to TRBD1. Germline lookup yields CDR1 LNHDA and CDR2 SQIVND (reference sequence). Trimming at V came to 4 bases and at J to 6 bases, leaving 9 bases not matched to a gene. The CDR3 covers 16 residues. This CDR3 reads CASSTPTGGGFNEQFF. The CDR3 DNA reads as TGTGCCAGTAGTACTCCGACAGGGGGCGGTTTCAATGAGCAGTTCTTC. Variable domain in full (rest from reference TRBV19 and TRBJ2-1): DGGITQSPKYLFRKEGQNVTLSCEQNLNHDAMYWYRQDPGQGLRLIYYSQIVNDFQKGDIAEGYSVSREKKESFPLTVTSAQKNPTAFYLCASSTPTGGGFNEQFFGPGTRLTVL.

The V call is TRBV10-3, the J call TRBJ2-7; D may correspond to TRBD1 or TRBD2 (5 bases each). Trimming removed 3 bases from V and 2 bases from J, with 11 bases in between. Per the germline V gene, CDR1 is ENHRY and CDR2 is SYGVKD. This CDR3 spans 14 amino acids. The CDR3 nucleotides read TGTGCCATCAGTGACCAGGGAGAGGCCTACGAGCAGTACTTC. Its translation is CAISDQGEAYEQYF.

The chain couples TRBV20-1 to TRBJ2-1; D remains unclear. V lost 4 bases, J lost 4 bases, and 2 bases lay in between. The CDR3 totals 10 residues. Germline V gene lookup returns CDR1 DFQATT and CDR2 SNEGSKA (reference sequence). CDR3 loop: CSAIYNEQFF. The DNA of the CDR3 is TGCAGTGCTATATACAATGAGCAGTTCTTC.

This chain connects TRBV5-4 to TRBJ1-1, with D perhaps TRBD1 (6 bases). V was cut by 2 bases and J by 4 bases, with 15 bases left in between. The CDR3 covers 15 residues. Germline V gene sequence: CDR1 SGHNT, CDR2 YYREEE (reference sequence). The CDR3 DNA reads TGTGCCAGCAGCTTAGTCGTTCCGGGGGCCACTGAAGCTTTCTTT. Residues: CASSLVVPGATEAFF.

The chain has TRBV25-1 and TRBJ1-1; 8 bases fit TRBD1. Trimming at V came to 6 bases and at J to 10 bases, leaving 7 bases not matched to a gene. Germline V gene data show CDR1 as MGHDK and CDR2 as SYGVNS. The CDR3 has 12 amino acids. For the CDR3, the DNA is TGTGCCAGCAGCCAGGGGGCGGGGCGAGCTTTCTTT. Its protein product is CASSQGAGRAFF.

J is TRBJ1-5 and V is TRBV27; 10 bases are shared with TRBD1. This CDR3 spans 19 amino acids. Trimming removed 5 bases from V and 3 bases from J; junction bases left unmatched: 16. CDR1 is MNHEY, CDR2 SMNVEV, per germline (reference sequence). CDR3 nucleotides: TGTGCCAGCAGTAGATACGGGGGACAGGGGTTTTCCGCCAATCAGCCCCAGCATTTT. It encodes CASSRYGGQGFSANQPQHF.

CDR3 residues: CASSEAGGYTF. The CDR3 nucleotides are TGTGCCAGCAGTGAAGCAGGTGGCTACACCTTC. V usage is TRBV2 and J usage is TRBJ1-2, with D unresolved. The germline CDR1 and CDR2 sequences are SNHLY and FYNNEI. This CDR3 region has 11 residues. V dropped 0 bases and J dropped 7 bases, with 3 bases sitting between them. The variable domain in full, with the rest retrieved from reference TRBV2 and TRBJ1-2, is EPEVTQTPSHQVTQMGQEVILRCVPISNHLYFYWYRQILGQKVEFLVSFYNNEISEKSEIFDDQFSVERPDGSNFTLKIRSTKLEDSAMYFCASSEAGGYTFGSGTRLTVV.

The CDR3 bases are TGTGCCAGCAGCGCCCTCCGGGCTTCCAATCAGCCCCAGCATTTT. Translating it yields CASSALRASNQPQHF. The gene calls are TRBV21-1 and TRBJ1-5. TRBV21-1 is assigned pseudogene status. This CDR3 region has 15 residues.

This clone was seen only once. This chain connects TRBV7-2 to TRBJ2-7; D unresolved. The germline V and J ends were trimmed by 6 bases and 2 bases, with 11 bases remaining between them. The CDR3 covers 13 residues. Germline V CDR1 and CDR2: SGHTA, FQGNSA. The DNA for the CDR3 is TGTGCCAGCAGAGGCCCTGCGGCCTACGAGCAGTACTTC. It codes for CASRGPAAYEQYF.

This clone was recorded only once. This chain joins TRBV6-5 and TRBJ2-1; a weak D match, TRBD2 (5 bases). The length of the CDR3 is 15 residues. CDR1 and CDR2 from the germline V gene are MNHEY and SVGAGI. V was cut by 2 bases and J by 3 bases, with 11 bases left in between. The CDR3 protein is CASSYREPSYNEQFF. CDR3 coding DNA: TGTGCCAGCAGTTACCGGGAACCCAGCTACAATGAGCAGTTCTTC.

The chain links TRBV18 to TRBJ1-6; no definite D call. Germline V gives CDR1 KGHSH, CDR2 LQKENI. The CDR3 runs 15 residues. The V end lost 6 bases, the J end lost 7 bases, and 16 bases lay between the germline ends. This CDR3 is CASSYDSGENSPLHF. For the CDR3, the DNA is TGTGCCAGCTCCTATGACTCTGGCGAGAATTCACCCCTCCACTTT.

The chain employs TRBV11-3 and TRBJ2-2; perhaps D is TRBD1 or TRBD2 (6 bases each). From germline, CDR1 is SGHNT and CDR2 YENEEA. CDR3 length: 15 amino acids. Trimming took 5 bases from V and 6 from J, leaving 16 bases between them. CDR3 bases: TGTGCCAGCAGCGAACACCCGGGGGCAGCCGGGGAGCTGTTTTTT. It encodes CASSEHPGAAGELFF.

The chain combines TRBV28 with TRBJ1-3, with D unresolved. Germline-derived CDR1 and CDR2 are MDHEN and SYDVKM. Trimming stripped 6 bases from V and 2 bases from J, with 11 bases between. The CDR3 extends over 14 amino acids. The CDR3 sequence: CASSPLAAGNTIYF. The CDR3 region has the DNA TGTGCCAGCAGCCCGCTGGCGGCTGGAAACACCATATATTTT.

The gene calls are TRBV12-5 and TRBJ1-5, with D hard to call. Trimming pared 1 base from V and 3 bases from J, leaving 4 bases between. Germline assignment: CDR1 LGHNT and CDR2 FRNRAP. The CDR3 is made up of 13 amino acids. The CDR3, as DNA: TGTGCTAGTGGTTTGGAGGCCAATCAGCCCCAGCATTTT. It encodes CASGLEANQPQHF.

The chain joins TRBV20-1 to TRBJ1-2, with D possibly being TRBD1 (5 bases). Germline V CDR1 and CDR2: DFQATT, SNEGSKA (reference sequence). The ends were cut back, 3 bases at V and 4 bases at J, with 24 bases in the middle. The CDR3 loop spans 17 amino acids. CDR3 loop: CSASPPSGGGDFYGYTF. The CDR3 DNA reads TGCAGTGCTAGTCCCCCCTCGGGGGGAGGGGATTTCTATGGCTACACCTTC.

This rearrangement joins TRBV28 to TRBJ1-2; D possibly corresponds to TRBD1 (5 bases). The CDR3 covers 10 residues. The germline V gene encodes CDR1 MDHEN and CDR2 SYDVKM. V was cut by 11 bases and J by 6 bases, with 10 bases left in between. The CDR3 region has the DNA TGTGCCTGCCACAGGCATGGCTACACCTTC. Protein sequence: CACHRHGYTF.

V is TRBV5-1 and J is TRBJ2-7; 10 nucleotides align to TRBD2. Germline V gene lookup returns CDR1 SGHRS and CDR2 YFSETQ. The CDR3 covers 16 residues. The V and J ends lost 4 bases and 6 bases, in that order; junction bases with no gene match: 13. CDR3 protein: CASSPLRSGGAFEQYF. The CDR3 DNA reads TGCGCCAGCAGCCCCCTCAGAAGCGGGGGGGCATTCGAGCAGTACTTC.

This clone was found a few times. The chain links TRBV24-1 to TRBJ1-5, with D possibly TRBD1 on 6 matching bases. The CDR3 length is 13 residues. CDR1 KGHDR and CDR2 SFDVKD come from the germline V gene. V lost 10 bases, J lost 0 bases, and 9 bases lay in between. The CDR3 bases are TGTGCCACGGCAGGGGATAGCAATCAGCCCCAGCATTTT. This gives the protein CATAGDSNQPQHF.

This clone appeared once. This chain links TRBV7-6 with TRBJ1-1, with D maybe TRBD1 (5 bases). The CDR3 length is 13 residues. The V end was cut by 1 base, the J end by 2 bases, with 5 bases between. The germline gives CDR1 SGHVS, CDR2 FNYEAQ. The CDR3 loop reads CASSLGDNTEAFF. CDR3 nucleotide sequence: TGTGCCAGCAGCTTAGGGGACAACACTGAAGCTTTCTTT.

The CDR3 protein is CASSADRHNEQFF. In DNA form, the CDR3 reads TGTGCCAGCAGCGCGGACAGGCACAATGAGCAGTTCTTC. The chain combines TRBV5-4 with TRBJ2-1; 7 bases match TRBD1. After removal of 4 bases from V and 5 bases from J, the junction contained 3 bases not matched to a gene. The CDR3 spans 13 residues. The germline V gene encodes CDR1 SGHNT and CDR2 YYREEE (reference sequence).

The rearrangement joins TRBV18 to TRBJ2-7, with 7 bases lining up with TRBD1. Germline assignment: CDR1 KGHSH and CDR2 LQKENI. V trimming: 4 bases; J trimming: 0 bases; junction bases outside the gene matches: 6. This CDR3 comprises 15 residues. DNA of the CDR3: TGTGCCAGCTCACAACAGGGGAAAAGCTCCTACGAGCAGTACTTC. Protein: CASSQQGKSSYEQYF.

V is TRBV3-1 (or the pseudogene TRBV3-2) and J is TRBJ2-1; 8 positions match TRBD2. This CDR3 comprises 16 residues. The junction had 9 bases not matched to a gene; V was cut back by 5 bases and J by 3 bases. Germline V gene lookup returns CDR1 LGHDT and CDR2 YNNKEL (reference sequence). CDR3 residues: CASSSSDGRVYNEQFF. The CDR3 region has the DNA TGTGCCAGCAGCTCCTCCGACGGGAGGGTCTACAATGAGCAGTTCTTC.

The chain joins TRBV10-1 to TRBJ2-3; no definite D call. The ends were cut back, 4 bases at V and 1 base at J, with 3 bases in the middle. The length of the CDR3 is 12 residues. Germline lookup yields CDR1 WNHNN and CDR2 SYGVQD (reference sequence). The CDR3, as DNA: TGCGCCAGCAGTGCCGGCACAGATACGCAGTATTTT. This translates into CASSAGTDTQYF.

CDR3 nucleotides: TGTGCCAGCAGCTTGGAAGGGAGGGAGAACATTCAGTACTTC. Translated: CASSLEGRENIQYF. This chain connects TRBV5-4 to TRBJ2-4; 7 bases align to TRBD2. Per the germline V gene, CDR1 is SGHNT and CDR2 is YYREEE (reference sequence). Germline trimming cut 0 bases from V and 7 bases from J; bases unmatched to any gene: 4. The CDR3 contains 14 residues.